A selection of T cell receptor beta chains follows, all from one sample in a study of cytotoxic CD8 clonotypes in ibrutinib-treated CLL. The repertoire was sequenced with immunoSEQ multiplex PCR; TCRdb's copy has only in-frame clones and lacks some. The sample yields hundreds of thousands of clones, around 75% seen once. Sequences were derived from PBMCs, sampled after 12 months of ibrutinib treatment. Source of these receptors: a human donor with chronic lymphocytic leukemia. Each CDR3 is given with its conserved first and last residue. Each record gives: J gene, D gene, CDR3 length, V gene, clone size, CDR3 DNA, CDR3 protein. D genes are given only for firm matches. A clone size is listed for some rows: how often the clone was seen (once, few, many), or a class if it is expanded.

j_gene: TRBJ2-5; d_gene: NA; len: 14; v_gene: TRBV4-3; abundance: few; CDR3nt: TGCGCCAGCAGCCAAGATATGGGTAAAGAGACCCAGTACTTC; CDR3aa: CASSQDMGKETQYF
j_gene: TRBJ2-5; d_gene: TRBD2; len: 15; v_gene: TRBV7-9; abundance: NA; CDR3nt: TGTGCCAGCAGCACCGGACTAGCGGGAGCCGAGACCCAGTACTTC; CDR3aa: CASSTGLAGAETQYF
j_gene: TRBJ2-3; d_gene: TRBD1; len: 13; v_gene: TRBV5-6; abundance: NA; CDR3nt: TGTGCCAGCAGCCGCAAGGGGGCGAATACGCAGTATTTT; CDR3aa: CASSRKGANTQYF
j_gene: TRBJ1-4; d_gene: NA; len: 14; v_gene: TRBV28; abundance: NA; CDR3nt: TGTGCCAGCCAGGTGTCGGGGGATAATGAAAAACTGTTTTTT; CDR3aa: CASQVSGDNEKLFF
j_gene: TRBJ2-7; d_gene: TRBD1; len: 14; v_gene: TRBV30; abundance: NA; CDR3nt: TGTGCCTGGAGTGGCCGGCAGGGGGCTTACGAGCAGTACTTC; CDR3aa: CAWSGRQGAYEQYF
j_gene: TRBJ2-5; d_gene: NA; len: 13; v_gene: TRBV11-2; abundance: NA; CDR3nt: TGTGCCAGCAAGCGGACAGCACAAGAGACCCAGTACTTC; CDR3aa: CASKRTAQETQYF
j_gene: TRBJ1-2; d_gene: NA; len: 13; v_gene: TRBV7-3; abundance: few; CDR3nt: TGTGCCAGCAGCTCAGGGGATTCCAATGGCTACACCTTC; CDR3aa: CASSSGDSNGYTF
j_gene: TRBJ1-2; d_gene: NA; len: 14; v_gene: TRBV29-1; abundance: NA; CDR3nt: TGCAGCGTACAAATTCAGGGGACCCTCTATGGCTACACCTTC; CDR3aa: CSVQIQGTLYGYTF
j_gene: TRBJ2-5; d_gene: TRBD1; len: 15; v_gene: TRBV7-9; abundance: NA; CDR3nt: TGTGCCAGCAGCTTAGTGGGACAGGGGGTGGAGACCCAGTACTTC; CDR3aa: CASSLVGQGVETQYF
j_gene: TRBJ2-2; d_gene: NA; len: 14; v_gene: TRBV7-6; abundance: few; CDR3nt: TGTGCCAGCAGCGTAGGGGGAGGAACCGGGGAGCTGTTTTTT; CDR3aa: CASSVGGGTGELFF
j_gene: TRBJ2-2; d_gene: NA; len: 12; v_gene: TRBV29-1; abundance: NA; CDR3nt: TGCAGCGTTGGCTGGAACACCGGGGAGCTGTTTTTT; CDR3aa: CSVGWNTGELFF
j_gene: TRBJ1-1; d_gene: NA; len: 13; v_gene: TRBV5-1; abundance: NA; CDR3nt: TGCGCCAGCAGCTTGACGGGGACCACTGAAGCTTTCTTT; CDR3aa: CASSLTGTTEAFF
j_gene: TRBJ2-7; d_gene: NA; len: 13; v_gene: TRBV5-5; abundance: once; CDR3nt: TGTGCCAGCAGCTTGGACAGGACGAGGGAGCAGTACTTC; CDR3aa: CASSLDRTREQYF
j_gene: TRBJ1-1; d_gene: NA; len: 13; v_gene: TRBV5-6; abundance: NA; CDR3nt: TGTGCCAGCAGCGCAGACATGAACACTGAAGCTTTCTTT; CDR3aa: CASSADMNTEAFF
j_gene: TRBJ2-7; d_gene: NA; len: 14; v_gene: TRBV18; abundance: NA; CDR3nt: TGTGCCAGCTCACCTAGACCGTCGGACTACGAGCAGTACTTC; CDR3aa: CASSPRPSDYEQYF
j_gene: TRBJ1-5; d_gene: NA; len: 14; v_gene: TRBV28; abundance: NA; CDR3nt: TGTGCCACCTCTGGGGGGCTTGCGAGTCAGCCCCAGCATTTT; CDR3aa: CATSGGLASQPQHF
j_gene: TRBJ1-1; d_gene: TRBD1; len: 14; v_gene: TRBV27; abundance: NA; CDR3nt: TGTGCCAGCATGGAGGGGGCTATGAACACTGAAGCTTTCTTT; CDR3aa: CASMEGAMNTEAFF
j_gene: TRBJ2-3; d_gene: NA; len: 13; v_gene: TRBV5-1; abundance: once; CDR3nt: TGCGCCAGCAGCTTGGGTAACACAGATACGCAGTATTTT; CDR3aa: CASSLGNTDTQYF
j_gene: TRBJ1-4; d_gene: TRBD1; len: 15; v_gene: TRBV5-6; abundance: NA; CDR3nt: TGTGCCAGCAGCTCCCGACAGGGGGCTAGGGAAAAACTGTTTTTT; CDR3aa: CASSSRQGAREKLFF
j_gene: TRBJ2-1; d_gene: NA; len: 13; v_gene: TRBV7-6; abundance: few; CDR3nt: TGTGCCAGCAGCTCCAGCTCCTACAATGAGCAGTTCTTC; CDR3aa: CASSSSSYNEQFF
j_gene: TRBJ2-7; d_gene: NA; len: 14; v_gene: TRBV9; abundance: few; CDR3nt: TGTGCCAGCAGCGGCCGGGACATTCACTACGAGCAGTACTTC; CDR3aa: CASSGRDIHYEQYF
j_gene: TRBJ1-4; d_gene: TRBD1; len: 16; v_gene: TRBV6-5; abundance: NA; CDR3nt: TGTGCCAGCAGTTACAACAGGGGGGTTTTCGGTGAAAAACTGTTTTTT; CDR3aa: CASSYNRGVFGEKLFF
j_gene: TRBJ2-5; d_gene: NA; len: 14; v_gene: TRBV9; abundance: NA; CDR3nt: TGTGCCAGCAGCCCTGGACCCGATAGGGAGACCCAGTACTTC; CDR3aa: CASSPGPDRETQYF
j_gene: TRBJ1-6; d_gene: NA; len: 16; v_gene: TRBV28; abundance: many; CDR3nt: TGTGCCACCAAGATGGGGGGGGCCACTTATAATTCACCCCTCCACTTT; CDR3aa: CATKMGGATYNSPLHF
j_gene: TRBJ1-2; d_gene: NA; len: 12; v_gene: TRBV6-6; abundance: NA; CDR3nt: TGTGCCAGCAGTTATCAGGGTGATGGCTACACCTTC; CDR3aa: CASSYQGDGYTF
j_gene: TRBJ2-7; d_gene: TRBD1; len: 11; v_gene: TRBV28; abundance: NA; CDR3nt: TGTGCCAGCGAGGACAGGTACGAGCAGTACTTC; CDR3aa: CASEDRYEQYF
j_gene: TRBJ2-4; d_gene: TRBD1; len: 15; v_gene: TRBV7-3; abundance: NA; CDR3nt: TGTGCCAGCAGCTTAGGCCAGCAGGGGGCGGACATTCAGTACTTC; CDR3aa: CASSLGQQGADIQYF
j_gene: TRBJ1-5; d_gene: NA; len: 15; v_gene: TRBV30; abundance: NA; CDR3nt: TGTGCCTGGAGTGGGGAGATTAATAGCAATCAGCCCCAGCATTTT; CDR3aa: CAWSGEINSNQPQHF
j_gene: TRBJ2-1; d_gene: NA; len: 16; v_gene: TRBV9; abundance: NA; CDR3nt: TGTGCCAGCAGCGTAGGCCCCCGGCCAGGTTCCAATGAGCAGTTCTTC; CDR3aa: CASSVGPRPGSNEQFF
j_gene: TRBJ1-1; d_gene: NA; len: 14; v_gene: TRBV5-1; abundance: NA; CDR3nt: TGCGCCAGCAGCTTCCCCGGGACCGATCCCTCAGCTTTCTTT; CDR3aa: CASSFPGTDPSAFF
j_gene: TRBJ1-1; d_gene: NA; len: 13; v_gene: TRBV6-5; abundance: NA; CDR3nt: TGTGCCAGCACCCTGGATACGAACACTGAAGCTTTCTTT; CDR3aa: CASTLDTNTEAFF
j_gene: TRBJ1-6; d_gene: NA; len: 14; v_gene: TRBV19; abundance: NA; CDR3nt: TGTGCCAGTACCGAGGGACGGAACAATTCACCCCTCCACTTT; CDR3aa: CASTEGRNNSPLHF
j_gene: TRBJ2-4; d_gene: NA; len: 16; v_gene: TRBV2; abundance: few; CDR3nt: TGTGCCAGCAGAAGTCCTATCAGCGGAGCCAAAAACATTCAGTACTTC; CDR3aa: CASRSPISGAKNIQYF
j_gene: TRBJ2-5; d_gene: NA; len: 11; v_gene: TRBV29-1; abundance: NA; CDR3nt: TGCAGCGTTAAGGACCGGGAGACCCAGTACTTC; CDR3aa: CSVKDRETQYF
j_gene: TRBJ2-2; d_gene: NA; len: 14; v_gene: TRBV11-2; abundance: NA; CDR3nt: TGTGCCAGCAGCTTACGGGGCAACACCGGGGAGCTGTTTTTT; CDR3aa: CASSLRGNTGELFF
j_gene: TRBJ2-1; d_gene: NA; len: 15; v_gene: TRBV11-2; abundance: NA; CDR3nt: TGTGCCAGCAGGAGTAGCGGTAGCTCCTACAATGAGCAGTTCTTC; CDR3aa: CASRSSGSSYNEQFF
j_gene: TRBJ2-5; d_gene: TRBD1; len: 12; v_gene: TRBV29-1; abundance: NA; CDR3nt: TGCAGCGTTGGGGACAGGGGAGAGACCCAGTACTTC; CDR3aa: CSVGDRGETQYF
j_gene: TRBJ1-3; d_gene: NA; len: 15; v_gene: TRBV5-1; abundance: once; CDR3nt: TGCGCCAGCAGCATTGACCGGTCCTCTGGAAACACCATATATTTT; CDR3aa: CASSIDRSSGNTIYF
j_gene: TRBJ2-7; d_gene: NA; len: 15; v_gene: TRBV6-1; abundance: many; CDR3nt: TGTGCCAGCAGTGAAGTGGGAGGTGGACCCTACGAGCAGTACTTC; CDR3aa: CASSEVGGGPYEQYF
j_gene: TRBJ2-2; d_gene: TRBD1; len: 15; v_gene: TRBV5-1; abundance: NA; CDR3nt: TGCGCCAGCAGCTTGGTTGGACAGGGGGCCGGGGAGCTGTTTTTT; CDR3aa: CASSLVGQGAGELFF
j_gene: TRBJ2-7; d_gene: NA; len: 10; v_gene: TRBV29-1; abundance: NA; CDR3nt: TGCAGCGTTGGTGATTACGAGCAGTACTTC; CDR3aa: CSVGDYEQYF
j_gene: TRBJ1-5; d_gene: NA; len: 16; v_gene: TRBV10-2; abundance: NA; CDR3nt: TGCGCCAGCAGTGAACCCGGACAGCTTGGCAATCAGCCCCAGCATTTT; CDR3aa: CASSEPGQLGNQPQHF
j_gene: TRBJ2-1; d_gene: NA; len: 15; v_gene: TRBV7-9; abundance: NA; CDR3nt: TGTGCCAGCAGCTTAGGATGGAATTCGCACAATGAGCAGTTCTTC; CDR3aa: CASSLGWNSHNEQFF
j_gene: TRBJ2-5; d_gene: NA; len: 17; v_gene: TRBV1; abundance: NA; CDR3nt: TGCACCAGCAGTCCCGCCCCCAGGCTAGCGGGGAAGGAGACCCAGTACTTC; CDR3aa: CTSSPAPRLAGKETQYF
j_gene: TRBJ2-3; d_gene: TRBD2; len: 17; v_gene: TRBV9; abundance: once; CDR3nt: TGTGCCAGCAGCGGTTCCCCTGGCGGGGGGCCCACAGATACGCAGTATTTT; CDR3aa: CASSGSPGGGPTDTQYF
j_gene: TRBJ2-7; d_gene: TRBD2; len: 13; v_gene: TRBV7-9; abundance: NA; CDR3nt: TGTGCCAGCAGCTCCGGACTAGCGGACGAGCAGTACTTC; CDR3aa: CASSSGLADEQYF
j_gene: TRBJ1-2; d_gene: NA; len: 14; v_gene: TRBV10-3; abundance: NA; CDR3nt: TGTGCCATCAGGGGAGGACAGCCTAACTATGGCTACACCTTC; CDR3aa: CAIRGGQPNYGYTF
j_gene: TRBJ2-7; d_gene: NA; len: 15; v_gene: TRBV11-2; abundance: NA; CDR3nt: TGTGCCAGCAGCCATTCCGGGGATTCAAGCGTCGAGCAGTACTTC; CDR3aa: CASSHSGDSSVEQYF
j_gene: TRBJ1-1; d_gene: NA; len: 17; v_gene: TRBV7-6; abundance: once; CDR3nt: TGTGCCAGCAGCTTAGCGGCGACGGGGATGGGAAACACTGAAGCTTTCTTT; CDR3aa: CASSLAATGMGNTEAFF